What follows describes a single T cell receptor (beta chain). TCRdb re-called the RT-PCR reads with MiXCR, one entry per CDR3 protein. This table holds 550,000 to 750,000 distinct CDR3 sequences, approximately 15% found once. Sequencing used memory CD4+ T cells from blood. The receptor was isolated from a female donor in good health, serving as a healthy control.

CDR3 residues: CASSKGTGGDTDTQYF. The DNA for the CDR3 is TGTGCCAGCAGTAAGGGAACAGGGGGAGACACAGATACGCAGTATTTT. The rearrangement uses TRBV6-1 and TRBJ2-3, with 8 nucleotides matching TRBD1. In germline, CDR1 is MNHNS, CDR2 SASEGT. The CDR3 totals 16 residues. V was pared by 5 bases and J by 2 bases, with 9 bases of the junction left unmatched.